Each of the 32 T cell receptor beta chains below was sequenced from the same sample in a study of tumor and adjacent non-tumor tissue in lung cancer. RNA was extracted from bulk tissue without any cell sorting. The normal lung tissue was taken more than 3 cm from the tumor edge. TCRbeta libraries were built with three rounds of nested PCR, modified from ARM-PCR. In TCRdb, the multiplex PCR reads were re-called with MiXCR into one record per CDR3 protein. The sample has 100,000 or so distinct CDR3 sequences, 65% seen once. The sequenced sample consisted of distant non-tumor lung tissue. The receptors were sampled from a man younger than 40 with non-small cell lung cancer.

This clonotype occurred a few times. This may come from a read error, since a much larger clone is one base off. This rearrangement joins TRBV12-3 or TRBV12-4 to TRBJ2-3; D not certain. V was cut by 6 bases and J by 2 bases, with 12 bases left in between. The CDR3 is 14 amino acids. The chain's CDR3 is CASRRNSTTDTQYF. In DNA, the CDR3 is TGTGCCAGCAGGCGGAACTCGACCACAGATACGCAGTATTTT.

About this clonotype itself: A junction end diverges from the germline sequence, so it may reflect a read error. J is TRBJ2-2 and V is TRBV5-5; D is ambiguous. Germline V CDR1 and CDR2: SGHKS, YYEKEE (reference sequence). This CDR3 is 11 amino acids long. CDR3 in DNA: TGTACCAGCAGCTTGCCCGGGGAGCTGTTTTTT. This codes for CTSSLPGELFF.

The CDR3 protein is CASRHQDSHNQPQYF. CDR3 coding DNA: TGTGCCAGCAGACACCAGGACTCCCACAATCAGCCCCAGTATTTT. This chain joins TRBV12-3 or TRBV12-4 and TRBJ1-5; D perhaps matches TRBD2 (5 bases). The end of the DNA fits TRBJ2-3 better, so the J call may be wrong. The CDR3 length is 15 residues.

In regard to this clonotype: One end of the junction fails to match germline, which may point to a read error. The gene calls are TRBV6-5 and TRBJ2-7; 9 bases match TRBD1. Germline CDR1 reads MNHEY; CDR2 reads SVGAGI. The CDR3 runs 13 residues. The CDR3 DNA reads as TGTGCCACCCGAGGACAGGGGACGTACGATCAGTACTTC. It specifies CATRGQGTYDQYF.

On this clonotype itself: A much larger clonotype is one base distant, so this may be a read error. This sequence joins TRBV6-2 or TRBV6-3 and TRBJ1-6, with D possibly matching TRBD1 (5 bases). Trimming took 8 bases from V and 5 from J, leaving 13 bases between them. The germline V gene encodes CDR1 MNHEY and CDR2 SVGEGT. This CDR3 has 14 residues. The CDR3 loop is CASQSTVDNSPLHF. The CDR3 DNA is TGTGCCAGCCAATCGACAGTGGATAATTCACCCCTCCACTTT.

Of note for this clonotype: A read error is possible here, since a much larger clone lies one base away. The chain has TRBV24-1 and TRBJ2-5; D might be TRBD1 (6 bases). Germline assignment: CDR1 KGHDR and CDR2 SFDVKD. The V end lost 12 bases, the J end lost 5 bases, and 15 bases lay between the germline ends. The CDR3 runs to 12 residues. The CDR3 sequence: CAVRQGPETQYF. As DNA, the CDR3 is TGTGCCGTCAGGCAGGGGCCGGAGACCCAGTACTTC.

With regard to this clonotype: Compared with germline, one end of the junction differs, possibly owing to a read error. This chain links TRBV29-1 with TRBJ2-1; perhaps TRBD2 as D (7 bases). The CDR3 runs 19 residues. CDR1 SQVTM and CDR2 ANQGSEA come from the germline V gene. Written as DNA, the CDR3 is TGCAGCGTTGGGGGGGGCCGACAGGAGACCTTTAGCTCCTACAATAAGCAGTTCTTC. Protein sequence: CSVGGGRQETFSSYNKQFF.

This clonotype was recorded a few times. At one end the junction does not follow the germline gene, possibly because of a read error. The V call is TRBV4-1, the J call TRBJ1-3; D might be TRBD1 (6 bases). This CDR3 is 16 amino acids long. CDR1 MGHRA and CDR2 YSYEKL come from the germline V gene. CDR3 sequence reads: CASSQASGGFGNTIYF. For the CDR3, the DNA is TGCGCCAGCAGCCAAGCCTCGGGGGGCTTTGGAAACACTATATATTTT.

Remarks on this clonotype: A read error may be the cause here, since a much bigger clone is one base away. The conserved phenylalanine or tryptophan normally closing the CDR3 is absent here, so this likely arose from a read error. CDR3 amino acids: CASSLVRQGGYTL. CDR3 in DNA: TGTGCCAGCAGCTTAGTCCGGCAGGGGGGCTACACCCTC. J is TRBJ1-2 and V is TRBV7-8, with D possibly TRBD1 on 6 matching bases. Between the trimmed V and J ends, which lost 1 base and 8 bases, there was a span of 11 bases. This CDR3 has 13 amino acids. Germline V gives CDR1 SGHVS, CDR2 FQNEAQ.

CDR3 sequence: CASSLSTLSNEELFF. CDR3 coding DNA: TGCGCCAGCAGCTTGAGTACTCTATCGAATGAGGAGCTGTTTTTT. The J gene is TRBJ2-2, the V gene TRBV5-1; D is unresolved. This CDR3 region has 15 residues. V lost 1 base and J 10 bases, leaving 17 bases between the germline ends. Germline CDR1 is SGHRS and CDR2 is YFSETQ.

This clonotype came up many times. The chain employs TRBV20-1 and TRBJ2-1; weak D call: TRBD1 (5 bases). Trimming took 7 bases from V and 1 from J, leaving 11 bases between them. Per the germline V gene, CDR1 is DFQATT and CDR2 is SNEGSKA (reference sequence). This CDR3 region has 13 residues. CDR3 region: CSVPGSSYNEQFF. CDR3 DNA sequence: TGCAGTGTCCCAGGGTCATCCTACAATGAGCAGTTCTTC.

Many counts were recorded for this clonotype. The CDR3 spells CASSLRDNSYEQYF. CDR3 nucleotides: TGTGCCAGCAGCTTGAGGGACAACTCCTACGAGCAGTACTTC. This chain connects TRBV5-4 to TRBJ2-7; possible D gene TRBD1, 6 bases. CDR1 is SGHNT and CDR2 is YYREEE in the germline V gene (reference sequence). V shed 1 base and J shed 0 bases, with 8 bases lying between them. CDR3 length: 14 residues.

As to this clonotype: At one of its ends the junction is not consistent with the germline gene, which may arise from a read error. V gene TRBV11-3 combines with J gene TRBJ2-1; D is ambiguous. CDR3 length equals 13 residues. Germline V gene lookup returns CDR1 SGHNT and CDR2 YENEEA. The CDR3 sequence: CANSLGMANEQFF. The CDR3 nucleotides are TGTGCCAACAGCTTAGGAATGGCCAATGAGCAGTTCTTC.

With regard to this clonotype: The junction differs from germline at one of its ends, possibly a read error. The chain employs TRBV20-1 and TRBJ2-1, with 8 nucleotides matching TRBD2. Germline lookup yields CDR1 DFQATT and CDR2 SNEGSKA (reference sequence). The CDR3 runs 13 residues. The CDR3 DNA reads TGCAGTGTAGCAGGTAGCGGGGTTTTTGAGCTGTTCTTC. This encodes CSVAGSGVFELFF.

A note on this clonotype: No conserved phenylalanine or tryptophan is present at the end of the CDR3, so a read error is the likely explanation. No DNA is shown, since the ends of the CDR3 on it are uncertain; the CDR3 is the one TCRdb lists. The V gene is TRBV7-8, the J gene TRBJ2-7; the D segment call TRBD1 is taken from the table without a DNA check. The CDR3 numbers 11 amino acids, ends counted. Germline CDR1 reads SGHVS; CDR2 reads FQNEAQ. CDR3 residues: CTSSPTGKLYL.

This clonotype has at least ten counts. CDR3 in DNA: TGTGCCAGCAGTTGGGACAGATCTGAGCAGTTCTTC. This codes for CASSWDRSEQFF. The V and J genes are TRBV12-3 or TRBV12-4 and TRBJ2-1; 7 nucleotides agree with TRBD1. CDR3 length: 12 amino acids. The V segment lost 4 bases and the J segment 9 bases; nucleotides outside the gene matches: 3.

The rearrangement joins TRBV20-1 to TRBJ2-1, with D possibly being TRBD2 (5 bases). The CDR3 extends over 16 amino acids. V dropped 3 bases and J dropped 10 bases, with 25 bases sitting between them. Germline V CDR1 and CDR2: DFQATT, SNEGSKA (reference sequence). Written as DNA, the CDR3 is TGCAGTGCTAGTGATCCCGCCCCGCGGGCCCAAGGGGAGCAGTTCTTC. Translation gives CSASDPAPRAQGEQFF.

Worth noting for this clonotype: The conserved phenylalanine or tryptophan normally closing the CDR3 is absent here, so this likely arose from a read error. The rearrangement uses TRBV29-1 and TRBJ1-2; tentatively, D is TRBD1 (5 bases). The CDR3 is 11 amino acids. V lost 3 bases and J 11 bases, leaving 13 bases between the germline ends. Germline V CDR1 and CDR2: SQVTM, ANQGSEA. CDR3 sequence: CSVEKDIRYTY. CDR3 bases: TGCAGCGTTGAGAAGGACATCCGTTACACCTAC.

This clonotype was observed once. Mismatch with germline at one junction end may stem from a read error. V is TRBV13 and J is TRBJ2-2; D perhaps matches TRBD1 (7 bases). CDR3 length: 16 amino acids. Germline CDR1 is PRHDT and CDR2 is FYEKMQ (reference sequence). The CDR3 is CGSSSGQVSKTGGLFF. The CDR3 DNA sequence: TGTGGCAGCAGCTCAGGACAGGTATCGAAGACCGGGGGGCTGTTTTTT.

V is TRBV5-5 and J is TRBJ2-5; D not resolved. The V end lost 1 base, the J end lost 2 bases, and 9 bases lay between the germline ends. Germline assignment: CDR1 SGHKS and CDR2 YYEKEE (reference sequence). The CDR3 contains 14 residues. As DNA, the CDR3 is TGTGCCAGCAGCTTGTTGGCTCTTCAAGAGACCCAGTACTTC. Amino acids: CASSLLALQETQYF.

On this clonotype: A junction boundary mismatches the germline segment, possibly from a read error. The chain carries TRBV6-5 and TRBJ2-1; D is perhaps TRBD1 or TRBD2 (6 bases each). There are 17 residues in the CDR3. The V gene's germline CDR1 is MNHEY and CDR2 SVGAGI. In DNA, the CDR3 is TGTGCCAGCAGTTACTTCCGGGGGCCGAGCTCCTACATTGAGCAGTTCTTC. This encodes CASSYFRGPSSYIEQFF.

In its sample, this clonotype was seen once. The junction differs from germline at one of its ends, possibly a read error. The chain employs TRBV11-3 and TRBJ2-2, with D maybe TRBD2 (6 bases). Germline CDR1 reads SGHNT; CDR2 reads YENEEA. The CDR3 totals 15 residues. The CDR3 region has the DNA TGTGCCGGCAGCTTGGGACTGGTGATCTCCAGGGAGCTGTTTTTT. Translated, it gives CAGSLGLVISRELFF.

In this sample, this clonotype turned up many times. The chain is built from TRBV11-2 and TRBJ1-2; 7 positions match TRBD1. This CDR3 comprises 15 residues. The germline V gene encodes CDR1 SGHAT and CDR2 FQNNGV. V trimming: 5 bases; J trimming: 0 bases; junction bases outside the gene matches: 6. The CDR3 spells CASSADRVSNYGYTF. Written as DNA, the CDR3 is TGTGCCAGCAGCGCCGACAGGGTTTCTAACTATGGCTACACCTTC.

As regards this clonotype: Relative to the germline gene, one junction end is altered; a read error may explain this. The gene calls are TRBV11-1 and TRBJ2-4; D is unclear. This CDR3 has 16 amino acids. Germline V gives CDR1 SGHAT, CDR2 FQDESV (reference sequence). CDR3 sequence (DNA): TGTGCCAGCACCCAGTCAGAAAGGGCGATCAAAAACATTCACTACTTC. Translation: CASTQSERAIKNIHYF.

In regard to this clonotype: No conserved phenylalanine or tryptophan is present at the end of the CDR3, so a read error is the likely explanation. V and J are TRBV20-1 and TRBJ2-2; 7 bases line up with TRBD1. This CDR3 is built from 13 residues. CDR1 is DFQATT, CDR2 SNEGSKA, per germline (reference sequence). The CDR3 nucleotides read TGCAGTGCCTCGGGACAGTCCACCGGGAAGCTGTTTTCT. Encoded protein: CSASGQSTGKLFS.

A remark on this clonotype: The junction does not match germline at one end; this may be a read error. This rearrangement joins TRBV6-5 to TRBJ2-7; TRBD2 is a possible D gene (5 bases). Germline CDR1 and CDR2: MNHEY and SVGAGI. The CDR3 extends over 15 amino acids. Here the CDR3 reads CASSLIAGSSYEQYF. CDR3 coding DNA: TGTGCCAGCAGCTTGATTGCGGGCAGTTCCTACGAGCAGTATTTC.

A word on this clonotype: Its ends do not fully match the called genes, so a read error is possible. The V gene is TRBV6-2 or TRBV6-3, the J gene TRBJ2-7; weak D call: TRBD2 (6 bases). Germline V gene sequence: CDR1 MNHEY, CDR2 SVGEGT. CDR3 length: 12 residues. CDR3 bases: TGTGTCAGCAGTTGGAGGGCCTACGAGCAGTACTTC. Residues: CVSSWRAYEQYF.

A remark on this clonotype: Being one base from a much bigger clone, this may be a read error. The chain uses TRBV29-1 and TRBJ1-2; D unclear. The CDR3 spans 14 residues. CDR1 SQVTM and CDR2 ANQGSEA come from the germline V gene. The CDR3 region has the DNA TGCAGCGTTGAAGATCAGAGGACGGGCTATGTCTACACCTTC. It yields the protein CSVEDQRTGYVYTF.

This clonotype was found once. The CDR3 coding sequence is TGTGCCAGCAGCTTACACGGGACAGGGGGCACAGATACGCAGTATTTT. Translating it yields CASSLHGTGGTDTQYF. The V call is TRBV7-2, the J call TRBJ2-3, with 10 nucleotides matching TRBD1. CDR3 length: 16 residues. Germline V lookup: CDR1 SGHTA, CDR2 FQGNSA. With 2 bases clipped from V and 1 base from J, the junction kept 3 bases outside the gene matches.

About this clonotype: This may come from a read error, since a much larger clone is one base off. This sequence joins TRBV20-1 and TRBJ2-5, with D possibly matching TRBD1 (5 bases). CDR1 and CDR2 from the germline V gene are DFQATT and SNEGSKA (reference sequence). The CDR3 is 13 residues long. Trimming stripped 5 bases from V and 3 bases from J, with 13 bases between. The CDR3 spells CSAGAGWEETQYF. In nucleotides, the CDR3 is TGCAGTGCTGGGGCAGGGTGGGAAGAGACCCAGTACTTC.

This chain connects TRBV6-2 or TRBV6-3 to TRBJ2-2, with D uncertain. Looked up from germline, CDR1 is MNHEY and CDR2 is SVGEGT. This CDR3 contains 17 residues. Trimming took off 3 bases at V and 5 bases at J, with 19 bases between the two ends. CDR3 amino acids: CASSYRLGNPGTGELFF. Here the CDR3 DNA reads TGTGCCAGCAGTTATCGTCTGGGGAATCCGGGTACCGGGGAGCTGTTTTTT.

A word on this clonotype: The junction departs from germline at one end; a sequencing error may be responsible. This rearrangement joins TRBV12-3 or TRBV12-4 to TRBJ1-4, with D possibly TRBD1 on 6 matching bases. The CDR3 is 15 amino acids. This chain's CDR3 is CAGSFSGDIGEKLFF. CDR3 coding DNA: TGTGCCGGCAGTTTTTCAGGGGATATTGGTGAAAAACTGTTTTTT.